This is a list of T cell receptor beta chains from one sample in a study of CD8+ T cells in alopecia areata. Sequencing used immunoSEQ multiplex PCR; TCRdb keeps in-frame clones, though not all of them. The sample shows a few hundred thousand clones, less than 50% of them seen only once. The sequencing here drew on CD4+ T cells sorted from blood, taken at approximately week 36, from a patient treated with tofacitinib. These receptors all stem from a human donor with alopecia areata. Both conserved end residues are part of each CDR3. The order of the fields is V gene, D gene, J gene, clone size, CDR3 DNA, CDR3 protein. A D gene is named only where the DNA matches it firmly. Size is stated for part of the rows, as once, few or many counts, or as a class when the clone is expanded.

TRBV9	TRBD1	TRBJ1-2	-	TGTGCCAGCAGCCCCCGGGGACAGGGGGACTATGGCTACACCTTC	CASSPRGQGDYGYTF
TRBV6-4	-	TRBJ2-1	many	TGTGCCAGCACCGGACGGGTTAGCTCCTACAATGAGCAGTTCTTC	CASTGRVSSYNEQFF
TRBV30	-	TRBJ2-1	few	TGTGCCTGGTTGCTGCGCGGGACCCCCTCCTACAATGAGCAGTTCTTC	CAWLLRGTPSYNEQFF
TRBV7-9	-	TRBJ2-6	-	TGTGCCAGCAGCCCTCCGGGTGGGGCCAACGTCCTGACTTTC	CASSPPGGANVLTF
TRBV29-1	TRBD2	TRBJ2-5	few	TGCAGCGTTGAAGCTTTGGTCAGCGGGAGAAGTTGGGAGACCCAGTACTTC	CSVEALVSGRSWETQYF
TRBV29-1	-	TRBJ2-5	-	TGCAGCGTCTATGCAGATTCAGGGGAGACCCAGTACTTC	CSVYADSGETQYF
TRBV29-1	TRBD2	TRBJ2-1	-	TGCAGCGTTGTACGAGGGTCTAGCGGGAGCAATGAGCAGTTCTTC	CSVVRGSSGSNEQFF
TRBV27	-	TRBJ2-1	-	TGTGCCAGCAGTTTAGGGCGGAATTACAATGAGCAGTTCTTC	CASSLGRNYNEQFF
TRBV30	TRBD1	TRBJ2-7	-	TGTGCCTGGAGGGGGACAGGGACTCTCTACGAGCAGTACTTC	CAWRGTGTLYEQYF
TRBV29-1	-	TRBJ2-5	few	TGCAGCGCCGACCAAGAGACCCAGTACTTC	CSADQETQYF
TRBV29-1	TRBD2	TRBJ2-2	-	TGCAGCGTTACTAGCGGGAGTCGTAGCACCGGGGAGCTGTTTTTT	CSVTSGSRSTGELFF
TRBV7-3	-	TRBJ2-2	-	TGTGCCAGCAGGTCGAGAGCGAACACCGGGGAGCTGTTTTTT	CASRSRANTGELFF
TRBV4-2	TRBD2	TRBJ2-3	-	TGTGCCAGCAGCCACGGGACTAGCGGGAGTGGGTATACGCAGTATTTT	CASSHGTSGSGYTQYF
TRBV27	-	TRBJ2-5	-	TGTGCCAGCAGTCGAGCAGGAGAGACCCAGTACTTC	CASSRAGETQYF
TRBV30	-	TRBJ2-7	-	TGTGCCGCTTCAGACAATGGTTTATACGAGCAGTACTTC	CAASDNGLYEQYF
TRBV6-5	-	TRBJ1-1	-	TGTGCCAGCAGTTACCGAGAGTTACACACTGAAGCTTTCTTT	CASSYRELHTEAFF
TRBV4-1	-	TRBJ2-2	few	TGCGCCAGCTTCCTTCTAACAGGGACCGGGGAGCTGTTTTTT	CASFLLTGTGELFF
TRBV25-1	-	TRBJ2-7	-	TGTGCCAGCAGTGAGAGTTGGGCCTACGAGCAGTACTTC	CASSESWAYEQYF
TRBV5-1	TRBD1	TRBJ2-7	-	TGCGCCAGCAGCTTTGGAGGACAGGGGTTATCCTACGAGCAGTACTTC	CASSFGGQGLSYEQYF
TRBV7-2	TRBD2	TRBJ2-7	few	TGTGCCAGCAGCGCACGACTAGCGGGAGGCTACGAGCAGTACTTC	CASSARLAGGYEQYF
TRBV5-1	-	TRBJ2-2	-	TGCGCCAGCAGCCCCGCCCAGGTTGGGGAGCTGTTTTTT	CASSPAQVGELFF
TRBV6-5	-	TRBJ1-2	few	TGTGCCAGCAGAAAAAATAACTATGGCTACACCTTC	CASRKNNYGYTF
TRBV4-1	TRBD2	TRBJ2-2	-	TGCGCCAGCAGCCAAGATGCGGGAGGGCGTAGGGAGCTGTTTTTT	CASSQDAGGRRELFF
TRBV5-1	-	TRBJ2-5	few	TGCGCCAGCAGCCTAATGGGGGCCTCAGAGACCCAGTACTTC	CASSLMGASETQYF
TRBV30	-	TRBJ2-7	-	TGTGCCTGGACATCGAAGACAGCCAGCTCCTACGAGCAGTACTTC	CAWTSKTASSYEQYF
TRBV6-1	-	TRBJ2-3	few	TGTGCCAGCAGGTCTACAGGGCCGACAGATACGCAGTATTTT	CASRSTGPTDTQYF
TRBV4-2	-	TRBJ2-7	-	TGTGCCAGCAGCCAAGGATACAGGACGAACGAGCAGTACTTC	CASSQGYRTNEQYF
TRBV19	-	TRBJ2-7	-	TGTGCCAGTAGTACAACCGGGACACGATACTACGAGCAGTACTTC	CASSTTGTRYYEQYF
TRBV7-2	-	TRBJ2-5	once	TGTGCCAGCAGCCTTCGCAGGGTTGAGACCCAGTACTTC	CASSLRRVETQYF
TRBV29-1	-	TRBJ2-6	few	TGCAGCGTTGTACAGGGGGCCAACGTCCTGACTTTC	CSVVQGANVLTF
TRBV5-6	TRBD1	TRBJ2-7	few	TGTGCCAGCAGCTTGCCGGGACAGGGACCCCACGAGCAGTACTTC	CASSLPGQGPHEQYF
TRBV7-8	TRBD2	TRBJ2-7	few	TGTGCCAGCAGCCCAGCGGGACTAGCGACCGCCTACGAGCAGTACTTC	CASSPAGLATAYEQYF
TRBV5-1	-	TRBJ2-5	-	TGCGCCAGCAGCTTGGGGCCGGAAGAGACCCAGTACTTC	CASSLGPEETQYF
TRBV20-1	-	TRBJ2-3	-	TGCAGTCTGATTTGGGCGGATACGCAGTATTTT	CSLIWADTQYF
TRBV5-1	-	TRBJ1-1	-	TGCGCCAGCAGCTTGACTCCTCCGCCAGGGGCGAACACTGAAGCTTTCTTT	CASSLTPPPGANTEAFF
TRBV2	-	TRBJ1-5	-	TGTGCCAGCAGGAATGGGGGAGGCAATCAGCCCCAGCATTTT	CASRNGGGNQPQHF
TRBV5-1	-	TRBJ1-1	few	TGCGCCAGCAGCTTGGCGGGCAGTGGGGACACTGAAGCTTTCTTT	CASSLAGSGDTEAFF
TRBV7-9	-	TRBJ2-3	-	TGTGCCAGCAGCTCCAGAGCGGGCCTAGGAACAGATACGCAGTATTTT	CASSSRAGLGTDTQYF
TRBV9	TRBD2	TRBJ2-5	few	TGTGCCAGCAGCGTAGGAGGATCCGCGGGAGGAAGAGGAGAGACCCAGTACTTC	CASSVGGSAGGRGETQYF
TRBV2	TRBD1	TRBJ2-7	few	TGTGCCAGCAGTAGGGACAGGTCCTACGAGCAGTACTTC	CASSRDRSYEQYF
TRBV27	TRBD1	TRBJ2-5	-	TGTGCCAGCAGTTTTAGACAGGGATGGGGGGAGACCCAGTACTTC	CASSFRQGWGETQYF
TRBV2	-	TRBJ1-2	-	TGTGCCAGCAGTGAAGCGGGTAGCTACACCTTC	CASSEAGSYTF
TRBV4-2	-	TRBJ2-6	-	TGTGCCAGCAGCCAAGAGCGGATCTCTGGGGCCAACGTCCTGACTTTC	CASSQERISGANVLTF
TRBV25-1	-	TRBJ2-7	-	TGTGCCAGCACCGAAGCGGCAGGGAGTCACGAGCAGTACTTC	CASTEAAGSHEQYF
TRBV7-8	TRBD2	TRBJ2-2	few	TGTGCCAGCAGCTTATCCCGGGGCGGGAGTTACACCGGGGAGCTGTTTTTT	CASSLSRGGSYTGELFF
TRBV7-9	-	TRBJ2-6	-	TGTGCCAGCAGCCCAGCCCCCAGTTGGGCTGGGGCCAACGTCCTGACTTTC	CASSPAPSWAGANVLTF
TRBV5-4	TRBD1	TRBJ2-2	-	TGTGCCAGCAGCACCGGGACAGTTAGGGCCGGGGAGCTGTTTTTT	CASSTGTVRAGELFF
TRBV10-3	-	TRBJ2-7	few	TGTGCCATCAGTGATACTAGCTACGAGCAGTACTTC	CAISDTSYEQYF
TRBV29-1	-	TRBJ1-2	few	TGCAGCGCTATGTTCGTGCAGGGTGCTGGCTACACCTTC	CSAMFVQGAGYTF
TRBV5-1	-	TRBJ1-4	-	TGCGCCAGCAGCCTATCCCCCACAACTAATGAAAAACTGTTTTTT	CASSLSPTTNEKLFF
TRBV9	TRBD2	TRBJ2-3	-	TGTGCCAGCAGCCGGACTAGCCCCGACACAGATACGCAGTATTTT	CASSRTSPDTDTQYF
TRBV30	TRBD1	TRBJ2-3	-	TGTGCCTGCGAACCGGGACAGGGAACCACAGATACGCAGTATTTT	CACEPGQGTTDTQYF
TRBV29-1	-	TRBJ1-1	-	TGCAGCGTTGGAAGAGGTTCGGCTGAAGCTTTCTTT	CSVGRGSAEAFF